A selection of T cell receptor beta chains follows, all from one sample in a study of blood T cell repertoires in COVID-19. The table came from immunoSEQ multiplex PCR; TCRdb's copy has only in-frame clones and leaves some out. The profile shows about 140,000 clones, roughly 84% of them singletons. The specimen sequenced was peripheral blood. These receptors were collected from a woman aged 55-69 years with acute or convalescent COVID-19. CDR3s include the opening cysteine and the closing phenylalanine or tryptophan. The D gene is left open where the match is weak. Rows give clone size only sometimes, using once, few, many, or a class for an expanded clone.

TRBV2	NA	NA	TRBJ2-7	TGTGCCAGCAGGGGGGACACAGCCTTTTACGAGCAGTACTTC	CASRGDTAFYEQYF
TRBV19	NA	TRBD1	TRBJ1-1	TGTGCCAGTAGTTCCCGGACAGGGATTGTCGTCGAAGCTTTCTTT	CASSSRTGIVVEAFF
TRBV3-1/TRBV3-2	NA	NA	TRBJ2-7	TGTGCCAGCAGCCAAGATGGGGCAGGGGGACTGTACGAGCAGTACTTC	CASSQDGAGGLYEQYF
TRBV7-7	NA	NA	TRBJ2-1	TGTGCTAGCAGCTTAGTGGACACCAGCTACAATGAGCAGTTCTTC	CASSLVDTSYNEQFF
TRBV10-3	NA	TRBD1	TRBJ2-7	TGTGCCATCAGCCCTGGGACAGGGGGATCCTACGAGCAGTACTTC	CAISPGTGGSYEQYF
TRBV4-1	NA	TRBD1	TRBJ1-6	TGCGCCAGCAGCCCAGACCGGGACAGGGGCGACTATAATTCACCCCTCCACTTT	CASSPDRDRGDYNSPLHF
TRBV28	NA	NA	TRBJ2-7	TGTGCCAGCAGTTCCCCCGGACAGCTCAGCTCCTACGAGCAGTACTTC	CASSSPGQLSSYEQYF
TRBV6-5	NA	NA	TRBJ1-1	TGTGCCAGCAGTACTAACAGGTTTAACACTGAAGCTTTCTTT	CASSTNRFNTEAFF
TRBV3-1/TRBV3-2	once	TRBD2	TRBJ2-7	TGTGCCAGCAGCCGGCGGGGGGAAACTGGGACCCTAAGCGAGCAGTACTTC	CASSRRGETGTLSEQYF
TRBV4-2	once	NA	TRBJ2-7	TGTGCCAGCAGCCAAGATACGGACTCATACTACGAGCAGTACTTC	CASSQDTDSYYEQYF
TRBV19	NA	TRBD1	TRBJ1-5	TGTGCCAGTGCAGGACAGGGGCCCAATCAGCCCCAGCATTTT	CASAGQGPNQPQHF
TRBV5-1	few	NA	TRBJ2-7	TGCGCCAGCAGCTTGGCCCTCGGTGACAGATGGATCTACGAGCAGTACTTC	CASSLALGDRWIYEQYF
TRBV4-1	NA	TRBD1	TRBJ1-5	TGCGCCAGCAGCCAACCCCCCGGCAGGGGGCCTGTTCAGCCCCAGCATTTT	CASSQPPGRGPVQPQHF
TRBV9	NA	NA	TRBJ2-5	TGTGCCAGCAGCGTAGGTACTTCCAAAGAGACCCAGTACTTC	CASSVGTSKETQYF
TRBV7-2	NA	TRBD2	TRBJ2-3	TGTGCCAGCAGCCTCAGACTAGCGGGGTCAGATACGCAGTATTTT	CASSLRLAGSDTQYF
TRBV7-2	NA	NA	TRBJ2-2	TGTGCCAGCAGTAGAAACCGGGGGTCAAACACCGGGGAGCTGTTTTTT	CASSRNRGSNTGELFF
TRBV2	NA	NA	TRBJ2-1	TGTGCCAGCAGTTGGGGCAGGGGAGCCTACAATGAGCAGTTCTTC	CASSWGRGAYNEQFF
TRBV30	NA	NA	TRBJ2-7	TGTGCCTGGAGTACCGGGGCGACCGGGGCGCGGGGATACTTC	CAWSTGATGARGYF
TRBV7-2	few	NA	TRBJ1-4	TGTGCCAGCAGCTTAGGGAGGTTTAATGAAAAACTGTTTTTT	CASSLGRFNEKLFF
TRBV4-1	once	TRBD2	TRBJ2-2	TGCGCCAGCAGCCAAGCCGGACTAGCGGGGGCTACCGGGGAGCTGTTTTTT	CASSQAGLAGATGELFF
TRBV7-2	NA	NA	TRBJ2-1	TGTGCCAGCGGTACCTACCGTCCCTACAATGAGCAGTTCTTC	CASGTYRPYNEQFF
TRBV6-5	NA	NA	TRBJ1-1	TGTGCCAGCAGTTCCCGGACAGCCTCTCCGAACACTGAAGCTTTCTTT	CASSSRTASPNTEAFF
TRBV5-1	NA	NA	TRBJ1-3	TGCGCCAGCAGAGGCCGGGGGTCTGGAAACACCATATATTTT	CASRGRGSGNTIYF
TRBV6-6	NA	NA	TRBJ1-1	TGTGCCAGCAGTTATTGGTCTGGGGACAAAGCTTTCTTT	CASSYWSGDKAFF
TRBV30	few	NA	TRBJ1-6	TGTGCCTGGGGGAGGGAAACCTATAATTCACCCCTCCACTTT	CAWGRETYNSPLHF
TRBV28	many	NA	TRBJ2-7	TGTGCCAGCAGTTTATCGCCGGACTGGCTGGTTCCCTACGAGCAGTACTTC	CASSLSPDWLVPYEQYF
TRBV24-1	NA	TRBD2	TRBJ2-4	TGTGCCACTTTTTTGGGAGGGAGAAACATTCAGTACTTC	CATFLGGRNIQYF
TRBV4-2	NA	NA	TRBJ2-2	TGTGCCAGCAGCCAGGATCAGGGGGGCACCGGGGAGCTGTTTTTT	CASSQDQGGTGELFF
TRBV27	NA	TRBD1	TRBJ2-2	TGTGCCAGCAGACCCCGAACCGGGACAGGGGGAAGTACCGGGGAGCTGTTTTTT	CASRPRTGTGGSTGELFF
TRBV15	NA	NA	TRBJ1-5	TGTGCCACCAGCAGGTCACAGGGTAGTACTCAGCCCCAGCATTTT	CATSRSQGSTQPQHF
TRBV19	few	TRBD1	TRBJ1-2	TGTGCCAGTAGACAGGGACAGCTTTCCTATGGCTACACCTTC	CASRQGQLSYGYTF
TRBV6-2/TRBV6-3	NA	NA	TRBJ1-5	TGTGCCAGCAGTTACGCAGGGGGCAATCAGCCCCAGCATTTT	CASSYAGGNQPQHF
TRBV6-5	NA	TRBD1	TRBJ1-2	TGTGCCAGCAGTTACTCAGGGGGCCGTAATGGCTACACCTTC	CASSYSGGRNGYTF
TRBV5-5	NA	NA	TRBJ1-2	TGTGCCAGCAGGACGGGACACCGCTATGGCTACACCTTC	CASRTGHRYGYTF
TRBV12-5	medium-sized	TRBD1	TRBJ1-6	TGTGCTAGTGGCTGGACAGGGTGGGTCCCTCAGGATAATTCACCCCTCCACTTT	CASGWTGWVPQDNSPLHF
TRBV5-6	NA	NA	TRBJ1-1	TGTGCCAGCAGCTTACAAGGGGTGGAAGCTTTCTTT	CASSLQGVEAFF
TRBV2	NA	NA	TRBJ2-1	TGTGCCAGCAGTAAGACACCGGATGATCCCAATGAGCAGTTCTTC	CASSKTPDDPNEQFF
TRBV2	NA	TRBD2	TRBJ2-7	TGTGCCAGCAGTGTCGGGGGGGATCTACTCTACGAGCAGTACTTC	CASSVGGDLLYEQYF
TRBV6-5	NA	NA	TRBJ1-2	TGTGCCAGCAGGAATGACAGCCCTAACTATGGCTACACCTTC	CASRNDSPNYGYTF
TRBV5-1	NA	NA	TRBJ1-4	TGCGCCAGCAGCTCCGCAGGGGCCGCAACTAATGAAAAACTGTTTTTT	CASSSAGAATNEKLFF
TRBV21-1	NA	NA	TRBJ1-1	TGTGCCAGCAGCAAGACACGGCGGGGGACTGAAGCTTTCTTT	CASSKTRRGTEAFF
TRBV11-3	NA	TRBD1	TRBJ1-5	TGTGCCAGCAGCCGGGACAGGGATCAGCCCCAGCATTTT	CASSRDRDQPQHF
TRBV7-8	NA	NA	TRBJ1-2	TGTGCCAGCAGCACCCCACAATGGGGAGGTGGCTACACCTTC	CASSTPQWGGGYTF
TRBV5-4	few	TRBD1	TRBJ1-5	TGTGCCAGCAGCTCGGACAGGGGTGCGGATCAGCCCCAGCATTTT	CASSSDRGADQPQHF
TRBV9	once	NA	TRBJ2-5	TGTGCCAGCAGCGTAGGAGAGGGTCAAGAGACCCAGTACTTC	CASSVGEGQETQYF
TRBV19	NA	TRBD1	TRBJ1-2	TGTGCCAGTAGTCGTGGGACAGGGGGTAGCTATGGCTACACCTTC	CASSRGTGGSYGYTF
TRBV5-4	NA	NA	TRBJ2-3	TGTGCCAGCAGCTTGGGGACTGGCAGAGATACGCAGTATTTT	CASSLGTGRDTQYF
TRBV7-2	NA	TRBD2	TRBJ2-7	TGTGCCAGCAGCCGGCCCGGGCTAGCGGGGGGCCAGCAGTACTTC	CASSRPGLAGGQQYF
TRBV16	NA	TRBD1	TRBJ2-5	TGTGCCAGCAGCCAACCGGACAGGGGGCAAGAGACCCAGTACTTC	CASSQPDRGQETQYF
TRBV3-1/TRBV3-2	NA	TRBD1	TRBJ2-7	TGTGCCAGCAGCCAAGCCGGGACAGGGCGCTACGAGCAGTACTTC	CASSQAGTGRYEQYF
TRBV24-1	NA	TRBD1	TRBJ2-7	TGTGCCACCAGTGAAACAGGGGATTCAGCCTACGAGCAGTACTTC	CATSETGDSAYEQYF
TRBV5-1	NA	TRBD1	TRBJ1-6	TGCGCCAGCAGCTTGGAGAGCAGGGGGCAAACACCCCTCCACTTT	CASSLESRGQTPLHF
TRBV6-2/TRBV6-3	NA	NA	TRBJ2-2	TGTGCCAGCAGTTTGGACGCAGGGACCGGGGAGCTGTTTTTT	CASSLDAGTGELFF